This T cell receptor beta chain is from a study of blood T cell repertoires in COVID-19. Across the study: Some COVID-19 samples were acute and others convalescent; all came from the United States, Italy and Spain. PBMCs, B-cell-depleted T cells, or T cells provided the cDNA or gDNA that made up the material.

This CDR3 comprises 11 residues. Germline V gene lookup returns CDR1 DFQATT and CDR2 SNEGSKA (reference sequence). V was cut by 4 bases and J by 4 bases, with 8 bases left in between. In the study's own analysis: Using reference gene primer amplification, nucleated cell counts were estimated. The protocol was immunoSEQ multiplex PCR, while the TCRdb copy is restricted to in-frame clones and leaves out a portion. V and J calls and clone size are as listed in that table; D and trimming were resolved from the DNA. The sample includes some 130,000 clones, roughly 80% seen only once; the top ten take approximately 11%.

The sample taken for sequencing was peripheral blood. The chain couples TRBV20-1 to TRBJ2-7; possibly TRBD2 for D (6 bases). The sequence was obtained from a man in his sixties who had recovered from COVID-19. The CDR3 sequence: CSATRGYEQYF. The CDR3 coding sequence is TGCAGTGCTACTCGGGGGTACGAGCAGTACTTC.